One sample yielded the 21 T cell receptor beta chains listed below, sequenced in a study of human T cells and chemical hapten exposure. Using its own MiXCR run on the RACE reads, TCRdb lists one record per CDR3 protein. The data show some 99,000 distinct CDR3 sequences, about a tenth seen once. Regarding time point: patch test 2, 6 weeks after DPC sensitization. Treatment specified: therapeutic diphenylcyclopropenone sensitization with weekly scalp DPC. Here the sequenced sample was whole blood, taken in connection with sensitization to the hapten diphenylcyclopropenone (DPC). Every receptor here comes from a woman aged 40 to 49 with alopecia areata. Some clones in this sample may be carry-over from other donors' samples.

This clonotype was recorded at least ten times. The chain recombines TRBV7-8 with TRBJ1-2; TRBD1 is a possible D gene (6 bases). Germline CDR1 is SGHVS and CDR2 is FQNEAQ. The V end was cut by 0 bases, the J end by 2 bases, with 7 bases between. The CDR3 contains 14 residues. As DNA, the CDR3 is TGTGCCAGCAGCTTAGCGGACAGCAACTATGGCTACACCTTC. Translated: CASSLADSNYGYTF.

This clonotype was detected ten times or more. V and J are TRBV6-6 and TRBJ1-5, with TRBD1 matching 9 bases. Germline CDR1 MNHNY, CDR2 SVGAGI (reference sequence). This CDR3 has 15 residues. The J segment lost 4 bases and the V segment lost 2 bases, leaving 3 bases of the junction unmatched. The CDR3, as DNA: TGTGCCAGCAGTTACGGGGACAGGGAGAATCAGCCCCAGCATTTT. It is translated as CASSYGDRENQPQHF.

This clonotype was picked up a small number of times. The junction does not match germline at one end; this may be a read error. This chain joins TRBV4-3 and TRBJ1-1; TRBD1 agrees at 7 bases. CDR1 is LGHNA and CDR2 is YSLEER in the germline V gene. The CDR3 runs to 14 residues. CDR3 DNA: TGCGCCAGCAGTCTCACAGGGGTTGGCACTGAAGTTTTCTTT. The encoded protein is CASSLTGVGTEVFF.

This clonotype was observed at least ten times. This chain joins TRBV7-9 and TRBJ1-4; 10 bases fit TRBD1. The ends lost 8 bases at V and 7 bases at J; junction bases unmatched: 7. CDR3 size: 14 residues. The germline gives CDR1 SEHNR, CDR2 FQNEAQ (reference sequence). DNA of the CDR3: TGTGCCAGCCAAACCGGACAGGGGGGTGAAAAACTGTTTTTT. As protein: CASQTGQGGEKLFF.

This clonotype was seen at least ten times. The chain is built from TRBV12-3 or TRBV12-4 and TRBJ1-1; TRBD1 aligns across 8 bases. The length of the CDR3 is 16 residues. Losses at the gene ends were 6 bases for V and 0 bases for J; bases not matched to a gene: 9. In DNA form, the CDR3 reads TGTGCCAGCAGACCACAGGGGGGGGTCATGAACACTGAAGCTTTCTTT. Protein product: CASRPQGGVMNTEAFF.

The CDR3 here is CSAPGQWGTDTQYF. In DNA, the CDR3 is TGCAGTGCCCCGGGACAGTGGGGCACAGATACGCAGTATTTT. The gene calls are TRBV20-1 and TRBJ2-3, with 7 bases identical to TRBD1. The CDR3 has 14 amino acids. V lost 6 bases and J lost 1; bases outside the gene matches: 7. Germline CDR1 is DFQATT and CDR2 is SNEGSKA (reference sequence).

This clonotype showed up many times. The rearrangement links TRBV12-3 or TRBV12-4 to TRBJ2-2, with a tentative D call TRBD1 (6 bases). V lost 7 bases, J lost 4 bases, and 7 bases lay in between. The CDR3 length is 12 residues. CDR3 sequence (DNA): TGTGCCAGCACAGGGGCCACCGGGGAGCTGTTTTTT. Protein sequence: CASTGATGELFF.

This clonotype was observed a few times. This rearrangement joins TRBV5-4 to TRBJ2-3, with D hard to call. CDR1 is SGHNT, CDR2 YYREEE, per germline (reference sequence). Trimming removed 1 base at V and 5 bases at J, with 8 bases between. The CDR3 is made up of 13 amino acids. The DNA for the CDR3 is TGTGCCAGCAGCTTGCAAAGGGAAGATACGCAGTATTTT. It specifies CASSLQREDTQYF.

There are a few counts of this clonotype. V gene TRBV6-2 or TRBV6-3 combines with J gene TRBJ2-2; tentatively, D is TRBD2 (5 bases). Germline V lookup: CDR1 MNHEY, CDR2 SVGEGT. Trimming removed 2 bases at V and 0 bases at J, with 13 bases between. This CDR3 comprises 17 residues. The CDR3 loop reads CASSYPEAGANTGELFF. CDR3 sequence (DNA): TGTGCCAGCAGTTACCCAGAGGCGGGCGCGAACACCGGGGAGCTGTTTTTT.

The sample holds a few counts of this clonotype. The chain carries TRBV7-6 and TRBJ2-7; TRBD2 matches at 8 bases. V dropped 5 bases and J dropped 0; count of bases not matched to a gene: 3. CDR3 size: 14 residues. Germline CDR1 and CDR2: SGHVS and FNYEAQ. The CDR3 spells CASSLSGDSYEQYF. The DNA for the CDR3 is TGTGCCAGCAGCCTTAGCGGGGACTCCTACGAGCAGTACTTC.

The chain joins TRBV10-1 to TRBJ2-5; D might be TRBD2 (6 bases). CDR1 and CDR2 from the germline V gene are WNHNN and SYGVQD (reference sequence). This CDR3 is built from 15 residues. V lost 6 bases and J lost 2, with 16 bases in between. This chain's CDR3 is CASRAGTETQETQYF. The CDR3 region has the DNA TGCGCCAGCAGGGCTGGGACTGAAACTCAAGAGACCCAGTACTTC.

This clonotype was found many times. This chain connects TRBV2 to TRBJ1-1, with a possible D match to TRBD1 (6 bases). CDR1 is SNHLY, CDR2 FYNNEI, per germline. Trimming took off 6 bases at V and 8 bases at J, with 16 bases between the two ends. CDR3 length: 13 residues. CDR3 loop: CASSDRTLTEAFF. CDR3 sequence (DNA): TGTGCCAGCAGCGACAGGACCCTCACCGAAGCTTTCTTT.

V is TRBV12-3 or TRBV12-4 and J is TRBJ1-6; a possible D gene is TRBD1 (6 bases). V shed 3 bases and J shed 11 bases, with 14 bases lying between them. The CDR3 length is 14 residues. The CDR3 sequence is CASSFRGAGTPLHF. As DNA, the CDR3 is TGTGCCAGCAGTTTTCGGGGGGCGGGTACACCCCTCCACTTT.

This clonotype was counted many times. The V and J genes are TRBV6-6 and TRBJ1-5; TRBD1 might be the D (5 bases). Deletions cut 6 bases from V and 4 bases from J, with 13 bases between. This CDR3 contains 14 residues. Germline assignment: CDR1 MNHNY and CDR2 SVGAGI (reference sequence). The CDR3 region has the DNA TGTGCCAGCAGCTACGGGGGGGAGAATCAGCCCCAGCATTTT. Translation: CASSYGGENQPQHF.

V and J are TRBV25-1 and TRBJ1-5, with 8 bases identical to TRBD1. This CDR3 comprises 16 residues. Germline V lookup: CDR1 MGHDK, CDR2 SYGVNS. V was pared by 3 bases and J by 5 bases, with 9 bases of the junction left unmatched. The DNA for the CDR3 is TGTGCCAGCAGTGAGGGTCGCGGGACAGGACATCAGCCCCAGCATTTT. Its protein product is CASSEGRGTGHQPQHF.

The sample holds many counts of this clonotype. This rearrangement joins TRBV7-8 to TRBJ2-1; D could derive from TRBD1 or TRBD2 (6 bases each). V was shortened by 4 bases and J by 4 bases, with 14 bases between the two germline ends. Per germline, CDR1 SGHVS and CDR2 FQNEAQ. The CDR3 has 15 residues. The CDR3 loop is CASSSHGGLYNEQFF. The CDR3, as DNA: TGTGCCAGCAGCTCCCACGGGGGCCTGTACAATGAGCAGTTCTTC.

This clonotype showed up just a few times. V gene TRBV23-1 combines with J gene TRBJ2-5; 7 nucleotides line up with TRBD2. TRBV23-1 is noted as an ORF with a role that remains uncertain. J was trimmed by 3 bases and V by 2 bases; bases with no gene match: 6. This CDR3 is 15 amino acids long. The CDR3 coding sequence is TGCGCCAGCAGTCAAACTCCTGCGGGGGAAGAGACCCAGTACTTC. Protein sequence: CASSQTPAGEETQYF.

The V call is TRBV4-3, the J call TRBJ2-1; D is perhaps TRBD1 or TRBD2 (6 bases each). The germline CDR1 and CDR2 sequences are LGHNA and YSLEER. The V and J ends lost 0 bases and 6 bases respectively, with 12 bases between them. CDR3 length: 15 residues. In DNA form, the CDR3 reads TGCGCCAGCAGCCAAGAACTTGGAGGGGGCAATGAGCAGTTCTTC. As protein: CASSQELGGGNEQFF.

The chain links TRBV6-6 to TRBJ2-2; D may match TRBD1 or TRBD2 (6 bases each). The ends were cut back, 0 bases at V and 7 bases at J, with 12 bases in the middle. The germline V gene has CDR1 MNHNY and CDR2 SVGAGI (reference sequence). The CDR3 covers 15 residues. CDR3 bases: TGTGCCAGCAGTTACTCTGGGGGGCTCGGCGGGGAGCTGTTTTTT. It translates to CASSYSGGLGGELFF.

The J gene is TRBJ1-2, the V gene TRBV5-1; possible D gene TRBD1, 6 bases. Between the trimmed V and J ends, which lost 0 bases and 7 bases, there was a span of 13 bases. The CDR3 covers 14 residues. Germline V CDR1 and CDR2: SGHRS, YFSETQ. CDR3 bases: TGCGCCAGCAGCTTGGAAGGGGGTCTGGGTGGCTACACCTTC. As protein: CASSLEGGLGGYTF. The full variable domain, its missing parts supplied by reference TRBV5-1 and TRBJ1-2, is KAGVTQTPRYLIKTRGQQVTLSCSPISGHRSVSWYQQTPGQGLQFLFEYFSETQRNKGNFPGRFSGRQFSNSRSEMNVSTLELGDSALYLCASSLEGGLGGYTFGSGTRLTVV.

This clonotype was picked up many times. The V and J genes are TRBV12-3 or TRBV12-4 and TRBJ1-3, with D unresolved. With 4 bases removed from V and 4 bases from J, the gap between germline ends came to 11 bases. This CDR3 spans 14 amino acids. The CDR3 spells CASSWSSEGNTIYF. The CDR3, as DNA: TGTGCCAGCAGTTGGTCCTCGGAAGGAAACACCATATATTTT.